Presented here are 22 T cell receptor beta chains from one specimen sequenced in a study of shared clonotypes between healthy human individuals. Profiled with immunoSEQ multiplex PCR; TCRdb holds only in-frame clones, not every one. The sample lists about 2 million clones; over 85% were seen once. Naive CD8 populations comprised CD45RO-negative cells positively selected for CCR7, excluding terminally differentiated effector memory CD45RA+ cells. Sample: naive CD8+ T cells sorted from blood. Receptors originate from a man between 18 and 29 years old in good health.

This clone was counted a single time. Additional DNA sequences in this sample encode the identical CDR3. The V gene is TRBV5-6, the J gene TRBJ2-7, with D unresolved. From germline, CDR1 is SGHDT and CDR2 YYEEEE. V gave up 2 bases and J gave up 0 bases, with 6 bases separating them. The CDR3 is 13 amino acids. The CDR3 here is CASSFGDSYEQYF. In DNA form, the CDR3 reads TGTGCCAGCAGCTTTGGGGACTCCTACGAGCAGTACTTC.

This clone has only a few counts. This sample includes further DNA sequences coding for the same CDR3. The chain employs TRBV27 and TRBJ1-5; TRBD1 might be the D (5 bases). The CDR3 runs 12 residues. Germline V gene sequence: CDR1 MNHEY, CDR2 SMNVEV (reference sequence). With 4 bases removed from V and 6 bases from J, the gap between germline ends came to 7 bases. The CDR3 loop reads CASSSGGQPQHF. Written as DNA, the CDR3 is TGTGCCAGCAGTTCTGGGGGTCAGCCCCAGCATTTT.

The chain links TRBV4-3 to TRBJ1-6; possibly TRBD1 for D (5 bases). The CDR3 has 17 amino acids. Germline CDR1 and CDR2: LGHNA and YSLEER. Trimming took off 0 bases at V and 9 bases at J, with 18 bases between the two ends. The chain's CDR3 is CASSQDLSGRFSSPLHF. The CDR3 nucleotides are TGCGCCAGCAGCCAAGATCTGTCAGGGAGGTTCAGTTCACCCCTCCACTTT.

This sequence joins TRBV5-6 and TRBJ1-1; 7 bases line up with TRBD1. The CDR3 spans 13 residues. After removal of 3 bases from V and 8 bases from J, the junction contained 7 bases not matched to a gene. Germline V gene lookup returns CDR1 SGHDT and CDR2 YYEEEE. This chain's CDR3 is CASSWGTVVEAFF. The CDR3 DNA reads TGTGCCAGCAGCTGGGGGACAGTCGTGGAAGCTTTCTTT.

V is TRBV27 and J is TRBJ2-7; D is uncertain. Trimming removed 0 bases from V and 0 bases from J, with 12 bases in between. The CDR3 sequence is 16 residues long. Germline assignment: CDR1 MNHEY and CDR2 SMNVEV (reference sequence). CDR3 residues: CASSLSILTSSYEQYF. The CDR3 region has the DNA TGTGCCAGCAGTTTATCAATTCTGACGAGCTCCTACGAGCAGTACTTC.

This chain uses TRBV7-2 with TRBJ2-5; the D is unclear. V gave up 4 bases and J gave up 1 base, with 10 bases separating them. Germline lookup yields CDR1 SGHTA and CDR2 FQGNSA. The CDR3 consists of 14 residues. The CDR3 sequence is CASSYQHSQETQYF. As DNA, the CDR3 is TGTGCCAGCAGCTACCAACATAGCCAAGAGACCCAGTACTTC. The complete variable domain, with remaining parts taken from reference TRBV7-2 and TRBJ2-5, reads GAGVSQSPSNKVTEKGKDVELRCDPISGHTALYWYRQSLGQGLEFLIYFQGNSAPDKSGLPSDRFSAERTGGSVSTLTIQRTQQEDSAVYLCASSYQHSQETQYFGPGTRLLVL.

The V gene is TRBV7-9, the J gene TRBJ1-1; no clear D gene. The germline V gene encodes CDR1 SEHNR and CDR2 FQNEAQ (reference sequence). The V end was cut by 5 bases, the J end by 4 bases, with 14 bases between. There are 14 residues in the CDR3. In DNA, the CDR3 is TGTGCCAGCAGCACCGTTACCGGGATCACTGAAGCTTTCTTT. Translated: CASSTVTGITEAFF.

Comment on this clone: The sample contains more than one DNA sequence encoding this CDR3. The chain recombines TRBV4-1 with TRBJ2-7; the D gene is possibly TRBD2 (6 bases). The CDR3 spans 14 residues. Germline CDR1 MGHRA, CDR2 YSYEKL. Trimming left V 2 bases short and J 4 bases short, with 12 bases between. CDR3 coding DNA: TGCGCCAGCAGCCAAAAGGCGGGAACTTACGAGCAGTACTTC. Translation: CASSQKAGTYEQYF.

V and J are TRBV15 and TRBJ1-5; D uncertain. Germline V lookup: CDR1 LNHNV, CDR2 YYDKDF (reference sequence). The CDR3 runs 15 residues. V gave up 8 bases and J gave up 0 bases, with 14 bases separating them. CDR3 sequence: CATWGGGYSNQPQHF. The CDR3 bases are TGTGCCACCTGGGGAGGAGGATATAGCAATCAGCCCCAGCATTTT.

This chain connects TRBV10-3 to TRBJ2-7; 7 bases agree with TRBD1. There are 15 residues in the CDR3. The ends lost 1 base at V and 2 bases at J; junction bases unmatched: 5. Germline-derived CDR1 and CDR2 are ENHRY and SYGVKD. CDR3 amino acids: CAISELGDSTYEQYF. DNA for the CDR3: TGTGCCATCAGTGAGTTGGGGGACAGCACCTACGAGCAGTACTTC.

This clone appeared once. The chain couples TRBV14 to TRBJ2-2; 11 nucleotides align to TRBD2. This CDR3 spans 18 amino acids. J lost 0 bases, V lost 2 bases, and 5 bases had no gene match. Germline lookup yields CDR1 SGHDN and CDR2 FVKESK. The CDR3 protein is CASSQYRLAGTNTGELFF. The CDR3 coding sequence is TGTGCCAGCAGCCAATATCGACTAGCGGGGACGAACACCGGGGAGCTGTTTTTT.

The chain is built from TRBV5-1 and TRBJ2-7; D remains unclear. Germline-derived CDR1 and CDR2 are SGHRS and YFSETQ. The CDR3 extends over 13 amino acids. With 1 base removed from V and 2 bases from J, the gap between germline ends came to 7 bases. The CDR3 reads CASSLIGAYEQYF. CDR3 DNA: TGCGCCAGCAGCTTGATTGGAGCCTACGAGCAGTACTTC.

The chain employs TRBV7-9 and TRBJ2-1, with D perhaps given as TRBD1 or TRBD2 (5 bases each). The CDR3 is made up of 14 amino acids. Germline assignment: CDR1 SEHNR and CDR2 FQNEAQ (reference sequence). Trimming stripped 3 bases from V and 5 bases from J, with 11 bases between. CDR3 bases: TGTGCCAGCAGCTTCGGACTGGGGGACAATGAGCAGTTCTTC. It is translated as CASSFGLGDNEQFF.

The chain couples TRBV6-5 to TRBJ2-1, with TRBD1 matching over 8 bases. The germline gives CDR1 MNHEY, CDR2 SVGAGI. Trimming cost V 4 bases and J 7 bases; bases outside gene matches: 9. The CDR3 has 15 amino acids. The CDR3 region is CASSFGQGGLNEQFF. The CDR3 coding sequence is TGTGCCAGCAGTTTTGGACAGGGTGGGTTAAATGAGCAGTTCTTC.

This chain uses TRBV28 with TRBJ1-5; tentatively, D is TRBD1 (5 bases). Germline V gene lookup returns CDR1 MDHEN and CDR2 SYDVKM. Trimming pared 6 bases from V and 4 bases from J, leaving 19 bases between. This CDR3 has 16 amino acids. Here the CDR3 reads CASRGRGHSPNQPQHF. The CDR3 region has the DNA TGTGCCAGCAGGGGAAGAGGACATTCCCCAAATCAGCCCCAGCATTTT.

The chain links TRBV4-1 to TRBJ2-7; possible D gene TRBD2, 6 bases. The V and J ends lost 0 bases and 7 bases respectively, with 13 bases between them. CDR1 is MGHRA, CDR2 YSYEKL, per germline. This CDR3 has 14 amino acids. In DNA, the CDR3 is TGCGCCAGCAGCCAAGATAGGGGACGGGGGGAGCAGTACTTC. As protein: CASSQDRGRGEQYF.

On this clone: The same CDR3 can be traced to other DNA sequences in this sample. The J gene is TRBJ2-7, the V gene TRBV6-5; 7 bases match TRBD2. Germline V lookup: CDR1 MNHEY, CDR2 SVGAGI. V gave up 0 bases and J gave up 1 base; unmatched junction bases: 6. This CDR3 is 16 amino acids long. The CDR3 here is CASSYSTGGRSYEQYF. CDR3 nucleotides: TGTGCCAGCAGTTACTCGACTGGCGGGAGATCCTACGAGCAGTACTTC.

The chain has TRBV7-6 and TRBJ1-4, with 9 positions matching TRBD1. J gave up 6 bases and V 5 bases, and 7 bases lay outside the gene matches. CDR1 is SGHVS and CDR2 is FNYEAQ in the germline V gene. The CDR3 is made up of 15 amino acids. CDR3 coding DNA: TGTGCCAGCAGCCCGAGGGACAGGGTCGATGAAAAACTGTTTTTT. Translating it yields CASSPRDRVDEKLFF. Variable domain in full (rest from reference TRBV7-6 and TRBJ1-4): GAGVSQSPRYKVTKRGQDVALRCDPISGHVSLYWYRQALGQGPEFLTYFNYEAQQDKSGLPNDRFSAERPEGSISTLTIQRTEQRDSAMYRCASSPRDRVDEKLFFGSGTQLSVL.

CDR3: CASSASQGSTEAFF. The DNA for the CDR3 is TGTGCCAGCAGCGCGTCACAGGGAAGCACTGAAGCTTTCTTT. V gene TRBV13 combines with J gene TRBJ1-1, with TRBD1 as a possible D gene (6 bases). The CDR3 sequence is 14 residues long. The germline V gene encodes CDR1 PRHDT and CDR2 FYEKMQ (reference sequence). Trimming left V 5 bases short and J 4 bases short, with 14 bases between.

The chain employs TRBV2 and TRBJ1-4; D is undetermined. V lost 1 base and J 5 bases, leaving 8 bases between the germline ends. Per the germline V gene, CDR1 is SNHLY and CDR2 is FYNNEI. The CDR3 contains 14 residues. The CDR3 loop is CASSEGDSNEKLFF. DNA for the CDR3: TGTGCCAGCAGTGAAGGGGATTCAAATGAAAAACTGTTTTTT.

About this clone: The sample carries other DNA sequences with the same CDR3. The rearrangement joins TRBV7-2 to TRBJ2-3, with TRBD1 identical over 9 bases. V was pared by 1 base and J by 3 bases, with 2 bases of the junction left unmatched. The germline gives CDR1 SGHTA, CDR2 FQGNSA. The CDR3 covers 15 residues. In nucleotides, the CDR3 is TGTGCCAGCAGCTTAGGGACAGGGGATACAGATACGCAGTATTTT. Translating it yields CASSLGTGDTDTQYF.

This clone was detected only once. Other DNA sequences of this sample code for an identical CDR3. V gene TRBV9 combines with J gene TRBJ2-1; TRBD2 agrees at 10 bases. This CDR3 spans 15 amino acids. Trimming at V came to 0 bases and at J to 7 bases, leaving 4 bases not matched to a gene. Germline V lookup: CDR1 SGDLS, CDR2 YYNGEE. CDR3: CASSVGAGGGNEQFF. CDR3 nucleotide sequence: TGTGCCAGCAGCGTAGGAGCGGGAGGGGGGAATGAGCAGTTCTTC.